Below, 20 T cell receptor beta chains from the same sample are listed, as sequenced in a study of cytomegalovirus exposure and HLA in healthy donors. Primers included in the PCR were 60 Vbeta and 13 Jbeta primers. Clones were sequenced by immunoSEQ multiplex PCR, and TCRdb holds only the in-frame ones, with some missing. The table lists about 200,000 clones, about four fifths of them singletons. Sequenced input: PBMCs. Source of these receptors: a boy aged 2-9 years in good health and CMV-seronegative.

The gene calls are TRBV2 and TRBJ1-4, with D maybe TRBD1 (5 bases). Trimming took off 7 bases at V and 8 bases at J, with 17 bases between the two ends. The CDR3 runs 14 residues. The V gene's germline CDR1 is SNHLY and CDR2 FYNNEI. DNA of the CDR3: TGTGCCAGCACCGCCGCACAGGCCGGAGAAAAACTGTTTTTT. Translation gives CASTAAQAGEKLFF.

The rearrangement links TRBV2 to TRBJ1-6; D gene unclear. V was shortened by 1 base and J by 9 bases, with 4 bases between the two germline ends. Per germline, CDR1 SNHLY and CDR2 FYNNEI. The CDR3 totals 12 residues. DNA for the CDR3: TGTGCCAGCAGTGAAGGGAGTTCACCCCTCCACTTT. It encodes CASSEGSSPLHF. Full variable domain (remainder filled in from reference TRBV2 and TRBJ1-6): EPEVTQTPSHQVTQMGQEVILRCVPISNHLYFYWYRQILGQKVEFLVSFYNNEISEKSEIFDDQFSVERPDGSNFTLKIRSTKLEDSAMYFCASSEGSSPLHFGNGTRLTVT.

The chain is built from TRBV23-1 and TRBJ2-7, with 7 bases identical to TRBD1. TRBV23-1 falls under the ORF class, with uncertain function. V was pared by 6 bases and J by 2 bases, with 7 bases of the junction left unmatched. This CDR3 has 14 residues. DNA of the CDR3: TGCGCCAGCAGCCGACGGGACAGACCCTACGAGCAGTACTTC. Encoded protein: CASSRRDRPYEQYF.

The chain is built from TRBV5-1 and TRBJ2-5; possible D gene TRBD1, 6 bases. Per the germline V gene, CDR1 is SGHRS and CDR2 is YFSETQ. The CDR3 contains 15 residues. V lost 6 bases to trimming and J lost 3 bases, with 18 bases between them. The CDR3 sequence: CASIQTPGAEETQYF. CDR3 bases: TGCGCCAGCATCCAAACCCCAGGGGCCGAAGAGACCCAGTACTTC.

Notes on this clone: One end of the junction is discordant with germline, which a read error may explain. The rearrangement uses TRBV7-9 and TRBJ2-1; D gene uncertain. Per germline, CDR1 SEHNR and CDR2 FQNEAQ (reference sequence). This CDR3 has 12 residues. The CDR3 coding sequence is TGTTCCAGCCAGTATGGTTACAATGAGCAGTTCTTC. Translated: CSSQYGYNEQFF.

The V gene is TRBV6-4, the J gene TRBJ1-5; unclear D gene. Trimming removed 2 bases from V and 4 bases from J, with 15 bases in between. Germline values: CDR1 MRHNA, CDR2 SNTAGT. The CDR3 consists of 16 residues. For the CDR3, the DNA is TGTGCCAGCAGTGACGAGGAGGGTCTAAAGAATCAGCCCCAGCATTTT. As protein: CASSDEEGLKNQPQHF.

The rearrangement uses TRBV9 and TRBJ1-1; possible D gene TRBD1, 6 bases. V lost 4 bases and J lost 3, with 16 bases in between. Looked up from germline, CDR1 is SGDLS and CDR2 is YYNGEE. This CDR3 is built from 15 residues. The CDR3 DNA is TGTGCCAGCAGCCCAGTGGGGGGGCGTTACACTGAAGCTTTCTTT. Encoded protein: CASSPVGGRYTEAFF.

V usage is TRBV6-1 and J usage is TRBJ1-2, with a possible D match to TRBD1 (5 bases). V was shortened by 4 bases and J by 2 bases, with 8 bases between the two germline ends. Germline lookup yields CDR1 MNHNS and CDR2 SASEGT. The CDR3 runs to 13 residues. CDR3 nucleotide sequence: TGTGCCAGCAGTGGGGGGGTCAACTATGGCTACACCTTC. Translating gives CASSGGVNYGYTF.

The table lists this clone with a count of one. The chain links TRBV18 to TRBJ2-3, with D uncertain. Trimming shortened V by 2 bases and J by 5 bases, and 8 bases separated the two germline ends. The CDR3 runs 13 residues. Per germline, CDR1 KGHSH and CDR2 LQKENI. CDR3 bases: TGTGCCAGCTCACCATCGTCGGTAGATACGCAGTATTTT. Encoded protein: CASSPSSVDTQYF.

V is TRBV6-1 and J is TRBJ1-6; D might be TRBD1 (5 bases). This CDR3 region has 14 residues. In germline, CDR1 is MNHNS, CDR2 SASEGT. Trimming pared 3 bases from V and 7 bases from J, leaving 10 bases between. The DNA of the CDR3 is TGTGCCAGCAGTGAGAGGGGAGGCAATTCACCCCTCCACTTT. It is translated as CASSERGGNSPLHF.

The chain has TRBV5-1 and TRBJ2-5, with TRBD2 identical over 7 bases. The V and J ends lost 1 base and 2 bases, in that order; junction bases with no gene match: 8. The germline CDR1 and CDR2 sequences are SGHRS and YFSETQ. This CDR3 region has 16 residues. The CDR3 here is CASSLLASGGQETQYF. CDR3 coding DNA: TGCGCCAGCAGCTTGCTGGCTAGCGGTGGGCAAGAGACCCAGTACTTC.

The CDR3 nucleotides are TGTGCCAGTAGTATGTGGGGACACTCTGGGGCCAACGTCCTGACTTTC. As protein: CASSMWGHSGANVLTF. The chain is built from TRBV19 and TRBJ2-6, with D possibly being TRBD1 (6 bases). The CDR3 loop spans 16 amino acids. V lost 3 bases and J lost 0, with 9 bases in between. In germline, CDR1 is LNHDA, CDR2 SQIVND (reference sequence). The entire variable domain, with the rest obtained from reference TRBV19 and TRBJ2-6, is as follows: DGGITQSPKYLFRKEGQNVTLSCEQNLNHDAMYWYRQDPGQGLRLIYYSQIVNDFQKGDIAEGYSVSREKKESFPLTVTSAQKNPTAFYLCASSMWGHSGANVLTFGAGSRLTVL.

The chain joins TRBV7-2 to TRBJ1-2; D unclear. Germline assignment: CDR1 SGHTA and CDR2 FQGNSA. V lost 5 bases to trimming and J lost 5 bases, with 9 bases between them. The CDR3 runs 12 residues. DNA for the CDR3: TGTGCCAGCAGCCGGGAGGGATATGGCTACACCTTC. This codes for CASSREGYGYTF. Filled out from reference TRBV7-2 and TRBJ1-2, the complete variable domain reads GAGVSQSPSNKVTEKGKDVELRCDPISGHTALYWYRQSLGQGLEFLIYFQGNSAPDKSGLPSDRFSAERTGGSVSTLTIQRTQQEDSAVYLCASSREGYGYTFGSGTRLTVV.

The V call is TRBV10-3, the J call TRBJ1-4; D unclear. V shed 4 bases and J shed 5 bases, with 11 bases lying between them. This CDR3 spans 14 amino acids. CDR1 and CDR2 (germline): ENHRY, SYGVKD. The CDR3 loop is CAISVERGNEKLFF. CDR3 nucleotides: TGTGCCATCAGTGTTGAGAGAGGGAATGAAAAACTGTTTTTT.

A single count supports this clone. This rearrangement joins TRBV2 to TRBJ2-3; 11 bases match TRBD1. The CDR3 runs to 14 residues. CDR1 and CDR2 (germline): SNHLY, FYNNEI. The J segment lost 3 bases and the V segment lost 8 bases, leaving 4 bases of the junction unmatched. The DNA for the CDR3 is TGTGCCAGCGGGGGACAGGGGGGGACAGATACGCAGTATTTT. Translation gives CASGGQGGTDTQYF.

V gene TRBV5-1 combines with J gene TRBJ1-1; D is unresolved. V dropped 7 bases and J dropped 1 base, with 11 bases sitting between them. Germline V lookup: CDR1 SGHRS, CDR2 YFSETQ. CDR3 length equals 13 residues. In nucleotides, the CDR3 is TGCGCCAGCCGTATTGGCGGGAACACTGAAGCTTTCTTT. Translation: CASRIGGNTEAFF.

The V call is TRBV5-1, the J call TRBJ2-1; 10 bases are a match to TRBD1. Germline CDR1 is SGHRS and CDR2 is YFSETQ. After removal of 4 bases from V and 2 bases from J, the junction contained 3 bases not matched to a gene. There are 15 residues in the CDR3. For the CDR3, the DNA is TGCGCCAGCAGCCCCGGACAGGGGGCCTACAATGAGCAGTTCTTC. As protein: CASSPGQGAYNEQFF.

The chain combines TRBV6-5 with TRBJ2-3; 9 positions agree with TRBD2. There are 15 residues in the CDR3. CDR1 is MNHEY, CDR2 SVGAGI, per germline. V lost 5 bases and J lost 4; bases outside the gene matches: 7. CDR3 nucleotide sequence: TGTGCCAGCAGTGTCTGGCGGGGGGGCCCAGATACGCAGTATTTT. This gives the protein CASSVWRGGPDTQYF.

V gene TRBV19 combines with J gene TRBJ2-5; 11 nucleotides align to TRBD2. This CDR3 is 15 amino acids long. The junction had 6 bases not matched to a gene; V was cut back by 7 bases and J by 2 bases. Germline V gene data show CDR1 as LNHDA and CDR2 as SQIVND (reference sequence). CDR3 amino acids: CASIGTSGPQETQYF. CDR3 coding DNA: TGTGCCAGTATCGGGACTAGCGGACCGCAAGAGACCCAGTACTTC.

The CDR3 reads CASRTGESNQPQHF. CDR3 nucleotide sequence: TGTGCCAGCCGGACAGGGGAGAGCAATCAGCCCCAGCATTTT. The rearrangement links TRBV28 to TRBJ1-5, with TRBD1 matching over 9 bases. The ends lost 8 bases at V and 1 base at J; junction bases unmatched: 3. CDR3 size: 14 residues. The germline V gene encodes CDR1 MDHEN and CDR2 SYDVKM.